The clone carrying this T cell receptor (beta chain) was observed at least ten times. The data were taken from a study of regulatory T cells in long-lasting Graves disease. The time point is: newly diagnosed GD, antithyroid drugs for less than 3 months. RNA isolated from PBMCs was used to make the TCR library. iRepertoire HTBI primers and Arm-PCR of CDR3 regions built TCR beta libraries. Via MiXCR, TCRdb re-called the multiplex PCR reads, giving one row per CDR3 protein. The sample includes about 370,000 distinct CDR3 sequences, around 15% of them seen just once. Trimming removed 5 bases from V and 4 bases from J; junction bases left unmatched: 7. This CDR3 is built from 15 residues. CDR1 and CDR2 from the germline V gene are SGHAT and FQNNGV.

This TCR derives from a female donor with Graves disease. The material was peripheral blood mononuclear cells (PBMCs), obtained at new diagnosis, from a patient treated with antithyroid drugs. The chain is built from TRBV11-2 and TRBJ1-1; 10 nucleotides line up with TRBD1. CDR3 residues: CASSRGDRGLTEAFF. In DNA, the CDR3 is TGTGCCAGCAGCCGTGGGGACAGGGGTCTCACTGAAGCTTTCTTT.